This record covers a single T cell receptor beta chain. The antigen is undetermined. This specimen belongs to a study of immune evolution from preneoplasia to lung adenocarcinoma. Whole-study results and caveats: Top clone frequencies peaked in normal lung, apparently declining through invasive adenocarcinoma.

Trimming stripped 6 bases from V and 9 bases from J, with 14 bases between. CDR3 length: 12 residues. Germline V CDR1 and CDR2: LNHDA, SQIVND (reference sequence). Libraries were prepared by immunoSEQ multiplex PCR; TCRdb keeps only in-frame clonotypes and omits some of them. This sample has fewer than 7,500 clones; 81% occur once, and the top ten carry 9.5% to 13%. V and J are TRBV19 and TRBJ1-2, with D hard to call. The sample taken for sequencing was FFPE normal lung tissue adjacent to the tumor. The clonotype originates from a person aged 45-69 years with lung adenocarcinoma. The CDR3 DNA sequence: TGTGCCAGTAGGCCCACGGAGGGAAGCTACACCTTC. It is translated as CASRPTEGSYTF.